The 7 T cell receptor beta chains presented below share a single source sample, sequenced in a study of shared clonotypes between healthy human individuals. Clones were read by immunoSEQ multiplex PCR, and TCRdb kept only the in-frame ones, dropping some. Of about 2 million clones listed, around 95% are singletons. What was sequenced was naive CD4+ T cells sorted from blood. Indicated subset: CD45RA+ positively selected. The origin of the receptors is a man aged 18 to 35 in good health.

The CDR3 spells CASSPPLPVQYF. The DNA of the CDR3 is TGTGCCAGCAGCCCCCCGCTTCCTGTGCAGTACTTC. V and J are TRBV7-2 and TRBJ2-7; unclear D gene. CDR1 and CDR2 (germline): SGHTA, FQGNSA. Deletions cut 5 bases from V and 9 bases from J, with 14 bases between. The CDR3 sequence is 12 residues long.

This chain joins TRBV2 and TRBJ1-6; D gene unclear. The CDR3 sequence is 16 residues long. V lost 2 bases to trimming and J lost 2 bases, with 10 bases between them. Germline V gene data show CDR1 as SNHLY and CDR2 as FYNNEI. CDR3 coding DNA: TGTGCCAGCAGTGAAAGCAGCATCCCCTATAATTCACCCCTCCACTTT. Amino acids: CASSESSIPYNSPLHF.

The genes are TRBV10-3 and TRBJ2-4; TRBD1 might be the D (6 bases). This CDR3 spans 13 amino acids. Germline V gives CDR1 ENHRY, CDR2 SYGVKD. V shed 7 bases and J shed 5 bases, with 12 bases lying between them. The CDR3 DNA sequence: TGTGCCATCATGGGGGCAGACCAAAACATTCAGTACTTC. It encodes CAIMGADQNIQYF.

V gene TRBV4-3 combines with J gene TRBJ2-3, with D possibly being TRBD2 (5 bases). Germline lookup yields CDR1 LGHNA and CDR2 YSLEER. V shed 0 bases and J shed 5 bases, with 12 bases lying between them. The length of the CDR3 is 15 residues. CDR3 DNA: TGCGCCAGCAGCCAAGAGGGAGCCCCAGGAGATACGCAGTATTTT. Its translation: CASSQEGAPGDTQYF.

The V and J genes are TRBV7-2 and TRBJ2-1, with 9 bases identical to TRBD2. The CDR3 spans 15 residues. After removal of 5 bases from V and 6 bases from J, the junction contained 8 bases not matched to a gene. The germline V gene has CDR1 SGHTA and CDR2 FQGNSA. The CDR3: CASSLSGSFPNEQFF. In nucleotides, the CDR3 is TGTGCCAGCAGCCTTAGCGGGAGTTTCCCCAATGAGCAGTTCTTC.

The chain recombines TRBV9 with TRBJ2-3, with D tentatively TRBD2 (7 bases). CDR3 length: 16 residues. Deletions cut 0 bases from V and 2 bases from J, with 13 bases between. Germline CDR1 reads SGDLS; CDR2 reads YYNGEE. As DNA, the CDR3 is TGTGCCAGCAGCGTAGTTGGGGGGGCTCCCACAGATACGCAGTATTTT. Encoded protein: CASSVVGGAPTDTQYF.

This clone showed up just once. The chain uses TRBV11-2 and TRBJ2-7; 7 bases agree with TRBD1. V lost 0 bases to trimming and J lost 0 bases; unmatched junction nucleotides: 11. Germline V CDR1 and CDR2: SGHAT, FQNNGV. The CDR3 is 18 amino acids. CDR3: CASSLDLSTQGISYEQYF. The CDR3 region has the DNA TGTGCCAGCAGCTTAGATCTCAGCACACAGGGGATCTCCTACGAGCAGTACTTC.